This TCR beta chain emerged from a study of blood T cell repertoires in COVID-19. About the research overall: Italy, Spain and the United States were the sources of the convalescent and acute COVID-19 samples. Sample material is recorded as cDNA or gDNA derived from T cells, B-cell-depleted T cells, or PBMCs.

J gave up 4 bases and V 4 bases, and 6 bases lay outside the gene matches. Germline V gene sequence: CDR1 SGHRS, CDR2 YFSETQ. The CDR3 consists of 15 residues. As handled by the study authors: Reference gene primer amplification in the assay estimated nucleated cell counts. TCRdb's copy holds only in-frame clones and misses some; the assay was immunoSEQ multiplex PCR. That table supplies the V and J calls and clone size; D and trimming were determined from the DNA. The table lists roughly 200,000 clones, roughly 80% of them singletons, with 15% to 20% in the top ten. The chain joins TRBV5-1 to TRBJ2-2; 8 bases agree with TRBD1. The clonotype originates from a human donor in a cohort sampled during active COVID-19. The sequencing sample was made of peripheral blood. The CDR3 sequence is CASSPRTGPTGELFF. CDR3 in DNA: TGCGCCAGCAGCCCAAGGACAGGGCCCACCGGGGAGCTGTTTTTT.